Listed below are T cell receptor beta chains from one sample, sequenced in a study of blood T cells in healthy people across ages. One entry per CDR3 protein, called by TCRdb with MiXCR from the 5' RACE reads. The profile shows about 1.4 million distinct CDR3 sequences, roughly 64% of them singletons. Source material: blood. Every receptor here comes from a young man in good health. CDR3s include the opening cysteine and the closing phenylalanine or tryptophan. The D gene is left open where the match is weak. Some rows mark clone size as missing; the rest say once, few, many or name a class of expanded clone.

j_gene,abundance,v_gene,d_gene,CDR3nt,CDR3aa
TRBJ2-4,NA,TRBV20-1,NA,TGCAGTGCTGTCGAAACGGGCATTCAGTACTTC,CSAVETGIQYF
TRBJ2-1,NA,TRBV3-1,NA,TGTGCCAGCAGCCACTTAGCGTCTAGGGATGAGCAGTTCTTC,CASSHLASRDEQFF
TRBJ1-2,NA,TRBV5-6,NA,TGTGCCAGCAGCCGGAAGGGGCCATATGGCTACACCTTC,CASSRKGPYGYTF
TRBJ1-1,NA,TRBV29-1,TRBD1,TGCAGCGTTGAACCATCCGACAGGGCTGAAGCTTTCTTT,CSVEPSDRAEAFF
TRBJ2-2,NA,TRBV4-1,TRBD2,TGCGCCAGCAGCCAAGTTGCTAGCGGGGGAAACACCGGGGAGCTGTTTTTT,CASSQVASGGNTGELFF
TRBJ2-7,once,TRBV20-1,TRBD1,TGCAGTGCTAGAGACCGGACAGGACAGTCCGACGAGCAGTACTTC,CSARDRTGQSDEQYF
TRBJ2-3,NA,TRBV29-1,NA,TGCAGCGTCGGGACTCCTCCCGCAGATACGCAGTATTTT,CSVGTPPADTQYF
TRBJ1-1,few,TRBV9,TRBD1,TGTGCCAGCAGCGACGGACAGGGGCGTAAGGGTGAAGCTTTCTTT,CASSDGQGRKGEAFF
TRBJ2-1,NA,TRBV5-1,NA,TGCGCCAGCAGCTTGGTTGGAGGGGTCGATGAGCAGTTCTTC,CASSLVGGVDEQFF
TRBJ1-6,many,TRBV5-1,TRBD1,TGCGCCAGCAGCTCCGGGACAGATTATTCACCCCTCCACTTT,CASSSGTDYSPLHF